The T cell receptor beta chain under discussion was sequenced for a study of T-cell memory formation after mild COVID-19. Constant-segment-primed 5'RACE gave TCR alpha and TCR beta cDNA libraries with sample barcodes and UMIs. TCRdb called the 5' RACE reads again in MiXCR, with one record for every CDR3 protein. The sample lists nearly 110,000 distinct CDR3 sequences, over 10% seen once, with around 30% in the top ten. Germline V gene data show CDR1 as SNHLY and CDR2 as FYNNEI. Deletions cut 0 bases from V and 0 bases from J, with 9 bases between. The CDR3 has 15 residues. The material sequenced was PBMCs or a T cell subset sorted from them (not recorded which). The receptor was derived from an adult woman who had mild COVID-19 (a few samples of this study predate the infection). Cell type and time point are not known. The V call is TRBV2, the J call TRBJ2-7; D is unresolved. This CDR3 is CASSEAPRSSYEQYF. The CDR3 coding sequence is TGTGCCAGCAGTGAAGCGCCTAGGAGCTCCTACGAGCAGTACTTC.